These T cell receptor beta chains were read from a single sample in a study of OX40 agonist ivuxolimab in advanced cancers. Produced via immunoSEQ multiplex PCR; TCRdb's table is partial and in-frame only. The data show about 98,000 clones, roughly nine tenths seen once. The sample was CD4+ or CD8+ T cells sorted from blood, taken in a trial of the OX40 agonist ivuxolimab. These receptors originate from an adult with an advanced solid tumor such as melanoma, head and neck, liver or kidney cancer. Each CDR3 is given with its conserved first and last residue. Fields, in order: V gene, clone size, D gene, J gene, CDR3 protein, CDR3 DNA. A D gene is named only where the DNA matches it firmly. Expanded clones get a size class; other rows say once, few or many, or leave the size out.

>TRBV4-3|-|TRBD1|TRBJ1-4
CASSPLPAGQGRYEKLFF
TGCGCCAGCAGCCCCCTCCCAGCCGGACAGGGTCGTTATGAAAAACTGTTTTTT
>TRBV7-9|-|-|TRBJ1-1
CASSLAGVTEAFF
TGTGCCAGCAGCTTAGCGGGGGTGACTGAAGCTTTCTTT
>TRBV27|once|-|TRBJ1-4
CASSVLGATNEKLFF
TGTGCCAGCAGTGTTCTTGGGGCAACTAATGAAAAACTGTTTTTT
>TRBV7-3|once|-|TRBJ1-5
CASSLMNNQPQHF
TGTGCCAGCAGCTTAATGAACAATCAGCCCCAGCATTTT
>TRBV19|-|-|TRBJ2-3
CASSVTARLDTQYF
TGTGCCAGTAGTGTGACAGCGAGATTAGATACGCAGTATTTT
>TRBV6-1|-|-|TRBJ2-2
CASSERASANTGELFF
TGTGCCAGCAGTGAACGTGCTAGCGCAAACACCGGGGAGCTGTTTTTT
>TRBV6-1|-|-|TRBJ2-1
CASSDPGTLSYNEQFF
TGTGCCAGCAGTGACCCCGGGACTTTGTCCTACAATGAGCAGTTCTTC
>TRBV29-1|-|-|TRBJ2-7
CSVEGTGTYEQYF
TGCAGCGTTGAAGGGACGGGGACCTACGAGCAGTACTTC
>TRBV7-3|-|-|TRBJ2-2
CASSPGQANTGELFF
TGTGCCAGCAGCCCCGGGCAGGCGAACACCGGGGAGCTGTTTTTT
>TRBV20-1|once|-|TRBJ2-5
CSARGGETQYF
TGCAGTGCTAGAGGGGGAGAGACCCAGTACTTC
>TRBV4-2|-|-|TRBJ2-7
CASSQGSTDEQYF
TGTGCCAGCAGCCAAGGTTCTACGGACGAGCAGTACTTC
>TRBV18|-|-|TRBJ1-1
CASSPPGALNTEAFF
TGTGCCAGCTCACCACCGGGAGCCTTGAACACTGAAGCTTTCTTT
>TRBV11-2|-|-|TRBJ2-5
CASSLRFRGETQYF
TGTGCCAGCAGCTTAAGGTTTCGAGGGGAGACCCAGTACTTC
>TRBV11-2|-|-|TRBJ2-3
CASSAGQGGFDTQYF
TGTGCCAGCAGCGCCGGGCAGGGAGGTTTCGATACGCAGTATTTT
>TRBV6-5|-|-|TRBJ1-1
CASSYSNTEAFF
TGTGCCAGCAGTTACAGTAACACTGAAGCTTTCTTT
>TRBV18|-|-|TRBJ2-5
CASSPTEETQYF
TGTGCCAGCTCACCGACAGAGGAGACCCAGTACTTC
>TRBV9|few|-|TRBJ1-2
CASSLQEIGGYTF
TGTGCCAGCAGCCTACAGGAGATTGGGGGCTACACCTTC
>TRBV7-9|-|-|TRBJ2-1
CASSPSGGNYNEQFF
TGTGCCAGCAGCCCTAGTGGGGGGAACTACAATGAGCAGTTCTTC
>TRBV19|-|-|TRBJ1-1
CASSIRDGGEAFF
TGTGCCAGTAGTATTCGGGACGGCGGCGAAGCTTTCTTT
>TRBV6-1|-|TRBD1|TRBJ1-1
CASSAAGQGALGTEAFF
TGTGCCAGCAGTGCCGCGGGACAGGGGGCCCTGGGCACTGAAGCTTTCTTT
>TRBV28|-|TRBD1|TRBJ1-1
CASSLNGQGVRYAFF
TGTGCCAGCAGTTTAAATGGACAGGGTGTGCGGTATGCTTTCTTT
>TRBV6-1|-|-|TRBJ2-7
CASSASRGFSYEQYF
TGTGCCAGCAGTGCCTCGAGAGGATTCTCCTACGAGCAGTACTTC
>TRBV5-1|-|TRBD1|TRBJ1-4
CASSSGQGNEKLFF
TGCGCCAGCAGCTCGGGACAGGGGAATGAAAAACTGTTTTTT
>TRBV4-3|-|-|TRBJ2-1
CASSQGTNSYNEQFF
TGCGCCAGCAGCCAAGGGACTAACTCCTACAATGAGCAGTTCTTC
>TRBV4-2|once|TRBD2|TRBJ2-3
CASSQVGGGGADTQYF
TGTGCCAGCAGCCAAGTAGGAGGCGGGGGGGCGGATACGCAGTATTTT
>TRBV11-2|-|-|TRBJ2-3
CASSLGRQGTDTQYF
TGTGCCAGCAGCTTAGGCCGCCAGGGCACAGATACGCAGTATTTT
>TRBV11-2|once|-|TRBJ2-3
CASSFLVGGRTDTQYF
TGTGCCAGCAGCTTCCTAGTGGGGGGTCGCACAGATACGCAGTATTTT
>TRBV7-7|once|TRBD2|TRBJ2-5
CASSPEVAGSGGEETQYF
TGTGCCAGCAGCCCCGAGGTTGCAGGGAGTGGGGGGGAAGAGACCCAGTACTTC
>TRBV6-5|-|-|TRBJ1-5
CASSYSTGSNQPQHF
TGTGCCAGCAGTTACTCGACAGGTAGCAATCAGCCCCAGCATTTT
>TRBV6-5|once|-|TRBJ2-5
CASIAGDGGTQYF
TGTGCCAGCATTGCAGGGGATGGGGGGACCCAGTACTTC
>TRBV7-9|-|-|TRBJ1-4
CASSLSTFNEKLFF
TGTGCCAGCAGCTTGTCGACTTTTAATGAAAAACTGTTTTTT
>TRBV6-5|few|-|TRBJ2-4
CASSTGGGPQYF
TGTGCCAGCAGTACCGGGGGAGGCCCTCAGTACTTC
>TRBV7-9|-|-|TRBJ2-1
CASSPRASSYNEQFF
TGTGCCAGCAGCCCCAGGGCGAGCTCCTACAATGAGCAGTTCTTC
>TRBV5-4|-|-|TRBJ2-5
CASSSGGGSGETQYF
TGTGCCAGCAGCTCTGGAGGGGGGAGTGGAGAGACCCAGTACTTC
>TRBV28|-|-|TRBJ1-1
CASSPPLANTEAFF
TGTGCCAGCAGCCCCCCCCTAGCGAACACTGAAGCTTTCTTT
>TRBV10-3|-|-|TRBJ1-2
CAIRDWEGYGYTF
TGTGCCATCCGCGATTGGGAAGGCTATGGCTACACCTTC
>TRBV2|-|-|TRBJ1-1
CASNPVARPAEAFF
TGTGCCAGCAACCCCGTTGCCCGGCCGGCTGAAGCTTTCTTT
>TRBV11-2|-|TRBD1|TRBJ2-7
CASSRGQAYEQYF
TGTGCCAGCAGCCGGGGACAGGCGTACGAGCAGTACTTC
>TRBV6-6|once|-|TRBJ2-1
CASSPTSYYNEQFF
TGTGCCAGCAGCCCGACTAGTTATTACAATGAGCAGTTCTTC
>TRBV7-2|-|TRBD1|TRBJ1-2
CASSLEPGQGNYGYTF
TGTGCCAGCAGCTTAGAACCGGGACAGGGAAACTATGGCTACACCTTC
>TRBV29-1|-|TRBD1|TRBJ2-2
CSAEGGTGVGELFF
TGCAGCGCTGAAGGGGGGACAGGGGTCGGGGAGCTGTTTTTT
>TRBV5-1|-|-|TRBJ2-6
CASSLAGANVLTF
TGCGCCAGCAGCTTAGCTGGGGCCAACGTCCTGACTTTC